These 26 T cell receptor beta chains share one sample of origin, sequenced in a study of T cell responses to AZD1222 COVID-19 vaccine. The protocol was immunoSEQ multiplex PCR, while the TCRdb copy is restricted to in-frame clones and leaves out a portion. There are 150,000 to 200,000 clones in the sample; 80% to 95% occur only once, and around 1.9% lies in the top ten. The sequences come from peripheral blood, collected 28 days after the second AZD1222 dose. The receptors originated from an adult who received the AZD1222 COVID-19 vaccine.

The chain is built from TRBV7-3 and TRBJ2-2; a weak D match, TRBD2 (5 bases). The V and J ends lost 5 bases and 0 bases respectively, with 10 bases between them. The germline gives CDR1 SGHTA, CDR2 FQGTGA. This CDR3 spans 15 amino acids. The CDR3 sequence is CASSLASANTGELFF. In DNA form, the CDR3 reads TGTGCCAGCAGCCTAGCCTCCGCGAACACCGGGGAGCTGTTTTTT.

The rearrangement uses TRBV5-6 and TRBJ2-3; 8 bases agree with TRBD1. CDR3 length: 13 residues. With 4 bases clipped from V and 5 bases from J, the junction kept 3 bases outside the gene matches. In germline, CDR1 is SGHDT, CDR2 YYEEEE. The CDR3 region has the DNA TGTGCCAGCAGCGTTACAGGGGGAGATACGCAGTATTTT. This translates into CASSVTGGDTQYF.

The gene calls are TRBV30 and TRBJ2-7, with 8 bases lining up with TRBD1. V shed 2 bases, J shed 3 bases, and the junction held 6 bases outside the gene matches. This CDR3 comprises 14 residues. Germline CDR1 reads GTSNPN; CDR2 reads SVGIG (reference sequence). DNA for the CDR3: TGTGCCTGGAGTCGGGAGACAGGGGTCTACGAGCAGTACTTC. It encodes CAWSRETGVYEQYF.

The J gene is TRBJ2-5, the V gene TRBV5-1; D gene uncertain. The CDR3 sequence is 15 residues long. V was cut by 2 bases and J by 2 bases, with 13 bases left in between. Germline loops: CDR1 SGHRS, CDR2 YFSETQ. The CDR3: CASSFLDSSQETQYF. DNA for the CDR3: TGCGCCAGCAGCTTCCTAGACTCGTCTCAAGAGACCCAGTACTTC. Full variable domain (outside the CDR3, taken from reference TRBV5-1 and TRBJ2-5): KAGVTQTPRYLIKTRGQQVTLSCSPISGHRSVSWYQQTPGQGLQFLFEYFSETQRNKGNFPGRFSGRQFSNSRSEMNVSTLELGDSALYLCASSFLDSSQETQYFGPGTRLLVL.

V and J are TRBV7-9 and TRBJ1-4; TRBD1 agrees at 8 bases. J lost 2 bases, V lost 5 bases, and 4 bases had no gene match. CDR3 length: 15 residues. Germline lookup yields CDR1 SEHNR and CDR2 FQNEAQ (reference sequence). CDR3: CASSPDRGTNEKLFF. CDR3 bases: TGTGCCAGCAGCCCAGACAGGGGTACTAATGAAAAACTGTTTTTT.

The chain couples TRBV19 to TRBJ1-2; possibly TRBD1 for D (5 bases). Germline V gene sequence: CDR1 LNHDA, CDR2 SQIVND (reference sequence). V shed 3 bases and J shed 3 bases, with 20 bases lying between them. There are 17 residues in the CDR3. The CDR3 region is CASSMSWLTGGDYGYTF. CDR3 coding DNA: TGTGCCAGTAGTATGTCCTGGCTCACGGGGGGGGACTATGGCTACACCTTC.

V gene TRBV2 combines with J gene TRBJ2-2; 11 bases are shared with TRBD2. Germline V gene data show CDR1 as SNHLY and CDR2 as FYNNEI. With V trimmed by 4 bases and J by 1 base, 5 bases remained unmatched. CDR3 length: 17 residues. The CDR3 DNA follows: TGTGCCAGCAGTGTGGTTGGACTAGCGGGGAACACCGGGGAGCTGTTTTTT. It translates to CASSVVGLAGNTGELFF.

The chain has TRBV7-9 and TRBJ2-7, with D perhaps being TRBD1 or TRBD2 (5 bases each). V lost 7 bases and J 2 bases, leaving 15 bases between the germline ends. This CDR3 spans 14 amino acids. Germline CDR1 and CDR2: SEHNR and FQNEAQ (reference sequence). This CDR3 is CASTFWGRAYEQYF. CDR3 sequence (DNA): TGTGCCAGCACCTTCTGGGGACGTGCCTACGAGCAGTACTTC.

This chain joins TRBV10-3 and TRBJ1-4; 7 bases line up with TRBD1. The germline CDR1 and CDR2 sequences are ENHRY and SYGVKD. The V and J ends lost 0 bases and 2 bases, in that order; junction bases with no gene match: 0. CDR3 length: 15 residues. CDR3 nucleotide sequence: TGTGCCATCAGTGAGTCAGGGGGCACTAATGAAAAACTGTTTTTT. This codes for CAISESGGTNEKLFF.

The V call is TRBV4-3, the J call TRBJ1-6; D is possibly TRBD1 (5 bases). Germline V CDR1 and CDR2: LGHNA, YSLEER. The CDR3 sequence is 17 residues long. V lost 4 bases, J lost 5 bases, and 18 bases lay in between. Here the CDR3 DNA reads TGCGCCAGCAGCCGGGTTGTAGGGGCGCGGGATAATTCACCCCTCCACTTT. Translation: CASSRVVGARDNSPLHF.

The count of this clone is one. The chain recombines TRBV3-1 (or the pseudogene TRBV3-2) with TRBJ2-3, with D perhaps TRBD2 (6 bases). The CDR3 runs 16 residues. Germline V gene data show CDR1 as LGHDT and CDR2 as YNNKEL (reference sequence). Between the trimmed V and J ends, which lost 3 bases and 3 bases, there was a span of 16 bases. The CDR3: CASSQAGGIKTDTQYF. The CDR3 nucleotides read TGTGCCAGCAGCCAGGCCGGCGGGATTAAGACAGATACGCAGTATTTT.

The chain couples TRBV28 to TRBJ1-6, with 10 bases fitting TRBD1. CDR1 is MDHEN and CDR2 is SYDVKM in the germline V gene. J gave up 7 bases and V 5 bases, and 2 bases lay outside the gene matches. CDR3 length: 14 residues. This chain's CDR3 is CASSRGQGNSPLHF. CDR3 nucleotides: TGTGCCAGCAGTAGGGGACAGGGGAATTCACCCCTCCACTTT.

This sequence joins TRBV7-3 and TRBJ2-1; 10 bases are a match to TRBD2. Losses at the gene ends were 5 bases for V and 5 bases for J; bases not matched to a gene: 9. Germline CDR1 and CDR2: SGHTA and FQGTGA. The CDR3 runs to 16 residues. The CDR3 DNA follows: TGTGCCAGCAGCCAAGGAACTAGCGGGGTTCACAATGAGCAGTTCTTC. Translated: CASSQGTSGVHNEQFF.

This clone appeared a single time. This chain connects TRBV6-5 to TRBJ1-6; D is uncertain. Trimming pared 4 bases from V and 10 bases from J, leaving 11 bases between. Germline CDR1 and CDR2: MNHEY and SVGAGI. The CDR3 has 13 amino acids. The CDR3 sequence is CASSSPGNSPLHF. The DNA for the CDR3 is TGTGCCAGCAGTTCCCCCGGGAACTCACCCCTCCACTTT.

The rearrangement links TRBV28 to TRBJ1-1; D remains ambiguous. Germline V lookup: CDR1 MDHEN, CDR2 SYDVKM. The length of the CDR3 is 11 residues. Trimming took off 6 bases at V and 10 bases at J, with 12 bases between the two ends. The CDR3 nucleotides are TGTGCCAGCAGCGTCAGTTCGGGAGCTTTCTTT. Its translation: CASSVSSGAFF.

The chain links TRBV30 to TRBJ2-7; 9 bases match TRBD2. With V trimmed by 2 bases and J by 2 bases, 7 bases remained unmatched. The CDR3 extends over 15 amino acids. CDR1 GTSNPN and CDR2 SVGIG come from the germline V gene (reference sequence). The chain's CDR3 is CAWSKKGLAAYEQYF. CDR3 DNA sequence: TGTGCCTGGAGTAAAAAGGGACTAGCCGCCTACGAGCAGTACTTC.

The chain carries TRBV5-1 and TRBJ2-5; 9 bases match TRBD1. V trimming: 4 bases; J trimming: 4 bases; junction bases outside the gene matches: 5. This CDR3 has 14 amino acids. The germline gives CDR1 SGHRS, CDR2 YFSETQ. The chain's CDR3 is CASSADRGGETQYF. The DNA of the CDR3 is TGCGCCAGCAGCGCGGACAGGGGCGGAGAGACCCAGTACTTC.

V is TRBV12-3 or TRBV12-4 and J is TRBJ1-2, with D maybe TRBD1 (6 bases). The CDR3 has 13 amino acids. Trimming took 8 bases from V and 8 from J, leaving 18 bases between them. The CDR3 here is CASSSRGAWGYTF. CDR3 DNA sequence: TGTGCCAGCTCCTCCCGGGGGGCGTGGGGCTACACCTTC.

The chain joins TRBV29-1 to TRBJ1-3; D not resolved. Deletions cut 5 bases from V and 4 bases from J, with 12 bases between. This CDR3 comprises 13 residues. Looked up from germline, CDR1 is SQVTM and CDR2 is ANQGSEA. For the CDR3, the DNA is TGCAGCGTTAGTTCGCAAGTGGGAAACACCATATATTTT. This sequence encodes CSVSSQVGNTIYF.

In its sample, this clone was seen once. DNA of the CDR3: TGTGCCAGCAGCCAAGATCCCGGTCTACGGGGGTTGAACACTGAAGCTTTCTTT. Translation gives CASSQDPGLRGLNTEAFF. The chain is built from TRBV3-1 (or the pseudogene TRBV3-2) and TRBJ1-1; D may be TRBD1 (5 bases). CDR3 length: 18 residues. Germline loops: CDR1 LGHDT, CDR2 YNNKEL (reference sequence). V was shortened by 0 bases and J by 0 bases, with 17 bases between the two germline ends.

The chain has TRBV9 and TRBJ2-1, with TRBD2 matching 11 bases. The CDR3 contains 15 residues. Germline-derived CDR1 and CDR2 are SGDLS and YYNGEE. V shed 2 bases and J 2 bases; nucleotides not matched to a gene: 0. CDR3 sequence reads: CASSVTSGAYNEQFF. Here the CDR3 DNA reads TGTGCCAGCAGCGTGACTAGCGGGGCCTACAATGAGCAGTTCTTC.

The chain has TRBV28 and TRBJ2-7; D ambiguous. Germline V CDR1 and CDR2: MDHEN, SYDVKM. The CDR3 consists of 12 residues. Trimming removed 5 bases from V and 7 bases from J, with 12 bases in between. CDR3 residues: CASSPRVGEQYF. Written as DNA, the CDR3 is TGTGCCAGCAGTCCCCGGGTAGGGGAGCAGTACTTC. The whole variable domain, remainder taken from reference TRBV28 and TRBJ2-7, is DVKVTQSSRYLVKRTGEKVFLECVQDMDHENMFWYRQDPGLGLRLIYFSYDVKMKEKGDIPEGYSVSREKKERFSLILESASTNQTSMYLCASSPRVGEQYFGPGTRLTVT.

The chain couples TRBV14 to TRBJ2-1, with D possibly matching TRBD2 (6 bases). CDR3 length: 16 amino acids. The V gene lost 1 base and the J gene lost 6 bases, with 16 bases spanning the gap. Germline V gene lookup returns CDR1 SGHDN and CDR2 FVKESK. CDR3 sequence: CASSQGCGILSNEQFF. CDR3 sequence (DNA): TGTGCCAGCAGCCAAGGCTGCGGGATCCTCTCCAATGAGCAGTTCTTC.

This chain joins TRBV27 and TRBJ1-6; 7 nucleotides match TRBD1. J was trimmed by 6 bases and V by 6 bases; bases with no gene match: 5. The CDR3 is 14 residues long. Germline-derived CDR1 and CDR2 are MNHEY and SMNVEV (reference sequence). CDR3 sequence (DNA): TGTGCCAGCAGCCAGGGGGGATTTAATTCACCCCTCCACTTT. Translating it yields CASSQGGFNSPLHF.

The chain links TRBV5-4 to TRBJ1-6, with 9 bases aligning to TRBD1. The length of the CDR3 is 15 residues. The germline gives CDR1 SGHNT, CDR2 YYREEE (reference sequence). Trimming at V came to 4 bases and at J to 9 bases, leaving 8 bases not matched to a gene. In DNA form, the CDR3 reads TGTGCCAGCAGCCGGTGGGACAGGGCAGGTTCACCCCTCCACTTT. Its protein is CASSRWDRAGSPLHF. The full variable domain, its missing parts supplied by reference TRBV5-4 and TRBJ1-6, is ETGVTQSPTHLIKTRGQQVTLRCSSQSGHNTVSWYQQALGQGPQFIFQYYREEENGRGNFPPRFSGLQFPNYSSELNVNALELDDSALYLCASSRWDRAGSPLHFGNGTRLTVT.

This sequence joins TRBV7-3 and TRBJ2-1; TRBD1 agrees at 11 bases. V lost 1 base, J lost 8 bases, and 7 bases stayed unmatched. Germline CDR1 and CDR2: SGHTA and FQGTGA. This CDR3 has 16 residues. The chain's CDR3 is CASSLRPGQGVDEQFF. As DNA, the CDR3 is TGTGCCAGCAGCTTAAGGCCGGGACAGGGGGTCGATGAGCAGTTCTTC.